This T cell receptor (beta chain) is drawn from a study of T cell clonality in common variable immunodeficiency. Germline CDR1 and CDR2: SGHRS and YFSETQ. J gave up 2 bases and V 0 bases, and 5 bases lay outside the gene matches. CDR3 length: 16 amino acids. Sequencing input was equivalent genomic DNA from CVID and controls. TCRdb keeps only in-frame clones here, not all; method: immunoSEQ multiplex PCR. The sample contains about 60,000 clones, none of them singletons. In this sample, this clone turned up many times. The CDR3 extends 3 residues past the end of the read, so its final part is completed from the germline J gene.

The sample comprised peripheral blood mononuclear cells. V gene TRBV5-1 combines with J gene TRBJ2-1; 7 nucleotides line up with TRBD2. The origin of this receptor is a person aged 18-70 years in good health. This chain's CDR3 is CASSLAGGGAYNEQFF. CDR3 bases read: TGCGCCAGCAGCTTGGCGGGCGGGGGAGCCTACAATGAG. The full variable domain, in which reference TRBV5-1 and TRBJ2-1 provide the parts outside the CDR3, is KAGVTQTPRYLIKTRGQQVTLSCSPISGHRSVSWYQQTPGQGLQFLFEYFSETQRNKGNFPGRFSGRQFSNSRSEMNVSTLELGDSALYLCASSLAGGGAYNEQFFGPGTRLTVL.